This TCR beta chain was sequenced during a study of cytomegalovirus exposure and HLA in healthy donors. Primers: 60 Vbeta forward and 13 Jbeta reverse. The table came from immunoSEQ multiplex PCR; TCRdb's copy has only in-frame clones and leaves some out. Of over 100,000 clones in the sample, just under 70% were seen once. This CDR3 contains 14 residues. The germline V gene has CDR1 GTSNPN and CDR2 SVGIG (reference sequence). About this clone: The junction differs from germline at one of its ends, possibly a read error. Other DNA sequences in the same sample also yield this CDR3.

J is TRBJ1-6 and V is TRBV30; a possible D gene is TRBD1 (5 bases). Input material: PBMCs. The origin of this receptor is a woman in her seventies in good health and CMV-seropositive. The CDR3 DNA follows: TGTGCCTGGAGCGCAGGGACTAATAATTCGCCCCTCCACTTT. Translation gives CAWSAGTNNSPLHF.